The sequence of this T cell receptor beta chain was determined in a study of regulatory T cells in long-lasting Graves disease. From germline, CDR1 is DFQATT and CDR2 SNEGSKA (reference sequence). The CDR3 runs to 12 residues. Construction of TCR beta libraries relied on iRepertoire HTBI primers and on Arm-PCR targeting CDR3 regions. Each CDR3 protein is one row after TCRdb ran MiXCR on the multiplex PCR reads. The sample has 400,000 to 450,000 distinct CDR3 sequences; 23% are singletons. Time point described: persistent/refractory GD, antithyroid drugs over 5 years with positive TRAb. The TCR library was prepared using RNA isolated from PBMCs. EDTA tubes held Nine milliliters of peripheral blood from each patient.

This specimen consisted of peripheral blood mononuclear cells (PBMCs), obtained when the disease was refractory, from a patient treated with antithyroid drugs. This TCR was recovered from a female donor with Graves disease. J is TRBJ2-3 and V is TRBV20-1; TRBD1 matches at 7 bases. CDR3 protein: CRVQGSVDTQYF. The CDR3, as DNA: TGCAGGGTACAGGGGTCCGTTGATACGCAGTATTTT.